The 4 T cell receptor beta chains below come from one sample, sequenced in a study of response to subunit inactivated influenza vaccine. TCRdb reprocessed the RT-PCR reads with MiXCR, giving one entry per CDR3 protein. The data show about 520,000 distinct CDR3 sequences, approximately 6.9% seen once. The material was PBMCs from blood, obtained about 23 months after vaccination. Source of these receptors: a man aged 50 to 69 who received an inactivated influenza vaccine.

The sample holds a few counts of this clonotype. The rearrangement links TRBV6-6 to TRBJ2-2, with TRBD2 matching over 9 bases. J lost 7 bases, V lost 5 bases, and 8 bases had no gene match. The V gene's germline CDR1 is MNHNY and CDR2 SVGAGI (reference sequence). This CDR3 has 15 residues. CDR3 nucleotide sequence: TGTGCCAGCAGTCCCTTATCTAGCGGGGTCGGGGAGCTGTTTTTT. Its protein is CASSPLSSGVGELFF.

This clonotype was seen ten or more times. The gene calls are TRBV5-6 and TRBJ2-3, with 8 bases that match TRBD2. This CDR3 has 14 amino acids. V shed 3 bases, J shed 5 bases, and the junction held 5 bases outside the gene matches. Germline V gene data show CDR1 as SGHDT and CDR2 as YYEEEE. The CDR3: CASSSAGGIDTQYF. CDR3 bases: TGTGCCAGCAGCTCTGCGGGGGGCATAGATACGCAGTATTTT.

The table lists this clonotype with a few counts. The V call is TRBV5-1, the J call TRBJ2-5; perhaps TRBD2 as D (6 bases). Trimming removed 4 bases at V and 1 base at J, with 14 bases between. The CDR3 loop spans 15 amino acids. Germline CDR1 reads SGHRS; CDR2 reads YFSETQ. Written as DNA, the CDR3 is TGCGCCAGCAGCGCCCAATTAGCGGCCCAAGAGACCCAGTACTTC. As protein: CASSAQLAAQETQYF.

The chain couples TRBV12-3 or TRBV12-4 to TRBJ2-3, with D possibly TRBD2 on 5 matching bases. This CDR3 comprises 12 residues. The V and J ends lost 7 bases and 6 bases respectively, with 11 bases between them. The CDR3 loop reads CASTRGPDTQYF. The DNA of the CDR3 is TGTGCCAGCACCCGGGGTCCCGATACGCAGTATTTT.